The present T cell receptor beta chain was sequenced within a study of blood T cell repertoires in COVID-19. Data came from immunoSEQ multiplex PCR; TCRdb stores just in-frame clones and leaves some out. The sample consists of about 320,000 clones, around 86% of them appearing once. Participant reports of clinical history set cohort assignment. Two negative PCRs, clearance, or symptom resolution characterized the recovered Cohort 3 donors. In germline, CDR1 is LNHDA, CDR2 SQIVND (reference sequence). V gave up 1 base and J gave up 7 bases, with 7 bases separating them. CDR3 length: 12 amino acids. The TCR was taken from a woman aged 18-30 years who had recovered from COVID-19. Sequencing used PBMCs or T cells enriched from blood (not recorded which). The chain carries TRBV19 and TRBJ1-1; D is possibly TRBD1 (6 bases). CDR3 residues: CASSIGTVEAFF. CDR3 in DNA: TGTGCCAGTAGTATAGGGACAGTTGAAGCTTTCTTT. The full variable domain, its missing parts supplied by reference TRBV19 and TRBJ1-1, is DGGITQSPKYLFRKEGQNVTLSCEQNLNHDAMYWYRQDPGQGLRLIYYSQIVNDFQKGDIAEGYSVSREKKESFPLTVTSAQKNPTAFYLCASSIGTVEAFFGQGTRLTVV.